Here is one TCR beta chain with its context. The sample belongs to a study of blood T cell repertoires in COVID-19. Background on the study: In each case, the material was cDNA or gDNA derived from T cells, B-cell-depleted T cells, or PBMCs.

The CDR3 contains 13 residues. V gave up 2 bases and J gave up 5 bases, with 13 bases separating them. Germline V gene sequence: CDR1 SQVTM, CDR2 ANQGSEA. Sequencing used immunoSEQ multiplex PCR; TCRdb keeps in-frame clones, though not all of them. This sample carries about 410,000 clones, 70% to 90% of them seen once, and the ten largest clones take about 1.4%. A Seattle source enrolled patients during active infection and followed them longitudinally. Sequenced sample: peripheral blood. The TCR originated in a woman aged 40-49 years with COVID-19, enrolled during active disease. The V call is TRBV29-1, the J call TRBJ2-7; tentative D call: TRBD1 (6 bases). The CDR3 nucleotides are TGCAGCGTTGAACCCAGGGGCGTAAACGAGCAGTACTTC. Translation gives CSVEPRGVNEQYF.